This note documents a single T cell receptor (beta chain) sequence. This specimen belongs to a study of radiotherapy plus CTLA-4 blockade in lung cancer. Only in-frame clones appear in the TCRdb table, and some are missing; sequencing was by immunoSEQ multiplex PCR. In the table there are 30,000 or so clones, approximately 82% of which are singletons. The length of the CDR3 is 16 residues. Germline values: CDR1 MNHEY, CDR2 SMNVEV (reference sequence). J gave up 3 bases and V 1 base, and 3 bases lay outside the gene matches. This chain connects TRBV27 to TRBJ2-2, with 9 bases identical to TRBD2. This specimen consisted of peripheral blood, obtained from a patient treated with radiotherapy plus ipilimumab. This clonotype was sampled from a human donor with non-small cell lung cancer who had stable disease on radiotherapy plus ipilimumab. The CDR3 loop reads CASSLYGGGDTGELFF. CDR3 nucleotide sequence: TGTGCCAGCAGTTTATATGGCGGGGGGGACACCGGGGAGCTGTTTTTT.